Below are 23 T cell receptor beta chains sequenced from a single sample in a study of somatic mutations in cytotoxic T cells in rheumatoid arthritis. The repertoire was sequenced with immunoSEQ multiplex PCR; TCRdb's copy has only in-frame clones and lacks some. The sample has approximately 9,700 clones, 85% seen once. The material sequenced was CD8+ T cells sorted from blood. The receptor source for this set is an adult with rheumatoid arthritis.

The DNA of the CDR3 is TGTGCCAGCTCACCACCGGGCTTAGCGGGGTACCAAGAGACCCAGTACTTC. As protein: CASSPPGLAGYQETQYF. The chain couples TRBV18 to TRBJ2-5, with 8 bases matching TRBD2. The germline V gene encodes CDR1 KGHSH and CDR2 LQKENI. The trim removed 0 bases at V and 0 bases at J, leaving 6 bases unmatched. The CDR3 covers 17 residues.

The V and J genes are TRBV6-1 and TRBJ2-5; 13 positions match TRBD2. The end of the DNA fits TRBJ2-7 better, so the J call may be wrong. The CDR3 length is 17 residues. In germline, CDR1 is MNHNS, CDR2 SASEGT. CDR3 in amino acids: CASSEALLAGGPYEQYF. DNA of the CDR3: TGTGCCAGCAGTGAAGCGCTACTAGCGGGAGGGCCTTACGAGCAGTACTTC.

The chain has TRBV4-1 and TRBJ2-1; D ambiguous. V shed 2 bases and J shed 0 bases, with 11 bases lying between them. Germline V gene sequence: CDR1 MGHRA, CDR2 YSYEKL. The CDR3 has 16 amino acids. CDR3 in amino acids: CASSQSHKDSYNEQFF. CDR3 coding DNA: TGCGCCAGCAGCCAAAGCCACAAGGACTCCTACAATGAGCAGTTCTTC.

CDR3 coding DNA: TGTGCCAGTAGGGGGGGAGGTAACACTGAAGCTTTCTTT. It encodes CASRGGGNTEAFF. The V gene is TRBV19, the J gene TRBJ1-1, with a possible D match to TRBD1 (5 bases). CDR1 and CDR2 from the germline V gene are LNHDA and SQIVND (reference sequence). The CDR3 extends over 13 amino acids. V was clipped by 6 bases and J by 2 bases, with 10 bases between them.

J is TRBJ1-2 and V is TRBV9; D gene unclear. V was trimmed by 4 bases and J by 6 bases, leaving 16 bases between them. From germline, CDR1 is SGDLS and CDR2 YYNGEE. This CDR3 region has 14 residues. This CDR3 reads CASSSRTGRDGYTF. The CDR3 nucleotides read TGTGCCAGCAGCTCCCGGACCGGGCGGGATGGCTACACCTTC.

The V gene is TRBV5-4, the J gene TRBJ1-4; TRBD1 matches 8 bases. The CDR3 is made up of 15 amino acids. Germline CDR1 SGHNT, CDR2 YYREEE (reference sequence). After removal of 4 bases from V and 8 bases from J, the junction contained 10 bases not matched to a gene. The CDR3 reads CASSKDREGREKLFF. In DNA form, the CDR3 reads TGTGCCAGCAGCAAGGACAGGGAGGGCAGAGAAAAACTGTTTTTT.

The chain links TRBV14 to TRBJ2-5; 7 positions agree with TRBD1. CDR3 length: 15 amino acids. Germline V gene data show CDR1 as SGHDN and CDR2 as FVKESK. The junction had 11 bases not matched to a gene; V was cut back by 3 bases and J by 7 bases. The CDR3 here is CASSHEQGRLSTQYF. The CDR3 DNA is TGTGCCAGCAGCCATGAACAGGGGCGGCTTTCGACCCAGTACTTC.

V gene TRBV7-9 combines with J gene TRBJ2-6, with 8 bases identical to TRBD1. CDR1 SEHNR and CDR2 FQNEAQ come from the germline V gene (reference sequence). Trimming removed 4 bases from V and 0 bases from J; junction bases left unmatched: 5. The CDR3 runs to 17 residues. CDR3 amino acids: CASSSTGGNSGANVLTF. The CDR3 DNA follows: TGTGCCAGCAGCTCAACAGGGGGGAACTCTGGGGCCAACGTCCTGACTTTC. Supplemented by reference TRBV7-9 and TRBJ2-6, the full variable domain reads DTGVSQNPRHKITKRGQNVTFRCDPISEHNRLYWYRQTLGQGPEFLTYFQNEAQLEKSRLLSDRFSAERPKGSFSTLEIQRTEQGDSAMYLCASSSTGGNSGANVLTFGAGSRLTVL.

This clone showed up just once. The chain links TRBV11-3 to TRBJ1-4; 8 nucleotides agree with TRBD1. CDR1 is SGHNT, CDR2 YENEEA, per germline. CDR3 length equals 16 residues. The V segment lost 5 bases and the J segment 7 bases; nucleotides outside the gene matches: 12. CDR3 sequence: CASSPPADRGFEKLFF. Here the CDR3 DNA reads TGTGCCAGCAGCCCCCCAGCAGACAGGGGATTTGAAAAACTGTTTTTT.

The sample holds a few counts of this clone. The V and J genes are TRBV19 and TRBJ1-2, with a weak D call TRBD1 (5 bases). Germline-derived CDR1 and CDR2 are LNHDA and SQIVND (reference sequence). Trimming took off 10 bases at V and 7 bases at J, with 10 bases between the two ends. The CDR3 extends over 10 amino acids. CDR3 loop: CATGGGGYTF. The CDR3 DNA follows: TGTGCCACCGGGGGGGGTGGCTACACCTTC.

The genes are TRBV7-8 and TRBJ2-7; TRBD2 might be the D (6 bases). Per germline, CDR1 SGHVS and CDR2 FQNEAQ. The CDR3 spans 15 residues. Trimming took 2 bases from V and 2 from J, leaving 13 bases between them. This CDR3 is CASSLYVGGAYEQYF. The DNA of the CDR3 is TGTGCCAGCAGCTTATACGTGGGGGGAGCCTACGAGCAGTACTTC.

This rearrangement joins TRBV9 to TRBJ2-2; D gene ambiguous. The germline V gene encodes CDR1 SGDLS and CDR2 YYNGEE. CDR3 length equals 13 residues. Trimming took off 3 bases at V and 6 bases at J, with 9 bases between the two ends. CDR3 sequence: CASSAVGSGELFF. For the CDR3, the DNA is TGTGCCAGCAGCGCCGTCGGGTCCGGGGAGCTGTTTTTT.

This clone has only one observation. The junction does not match germline at one end; this may be a read error. The chain is built from TRBV27 and TRBJ2-3; 7 bases fit TRBD1. The V gene's germline CDR1 is MNHEY and CDR2 SMNVEV (reference sequence). The CDR3 sequence is 13 residues long. This chain's CDR3 is CASTLGGGDTQYF. Here the CDR3 DNA reads TGTGCCAGCACTTTAGGGGGCGGAGATACGCAGTATTTT.

This chain connects TRBV2 to TRBJ2-4; tentatively, D is TRBD1 (5 bases). The CDR3 contains 15 residues. Germline V CDR1 and CDR2: SNHLY, FYNNEI. The V gene lost 3 bases and the J gene lost 0 bases, with 9 bases spanning the gap. CDR3 residues: CASSEGQSAKNIQYF. The DNA for the CDR3 is TGTGCCAGCAGTGAGGGGCAGTCAGCCAAAAACATTCAGTACTTC.

In this sample, this clone turned up a few times. CDR3 nucleotide sequence: TGTGCCACGGCGGGGGACTCGTCCTACAATGAGCAGTTCTTC. The encoded protein is CATAGDSSYNEQFF. The chain has TRBV11-2 and TRBJ2-1; 7 nucleotides agree with TRBD2. The CDR3 extends over 14 amino acids. J was trimmed by 1 base and V by 10 bases; bases with no gene match: 7. The germline V gene encodes CDR1 SGHAT and CDR2 FQNNGV.

V is TRBV10-2 and J is TRBJ1-5; 7 bases align to TRBD1. Trimming at V came to 0 bases and at J to 9 bases, leaving 8 bases not matched to a gene. This CDR3 is built from 15 residues. Germline-derived CDR1 and CDR2 are WSHSY and SAAADI. DNA for the CDR3: TGCGCCAGCAGTGAGTCCGCCTTCTCAGGGGGGCCCCAGCATTTT. This translates into CASSESAFSGGPQHF.

This sequence joins TRBV11-3 and TRBJ2-1; 8 nucleotides match TRBD2. The CDR3 has 17 amino acids. The trim removed 4 bases at V and 2 bases at J, leaving 10 bases unmatched. Germline CDR1 reads SGHNT; CDR2 reads YENEEA. CDR3 residues: CASSSRAGAHPYNEQFF. The CDR3 nucleotides are TGTGCCAGCAGCTCAAGAGCGGGGGCTCATCCCTACAATGAGCAGTTCTTC. Full variable domain (remainder filled in from reference TRBV11-3 and TRBJ2-1): EAGVVQSPRYKIIEKKQPVAFWCNPISGHNTLYWYLQNLGQGPELLIRYENEEAVDDSQLPKDRFSAERLKGVDSTLKIQPAELGDSAVYLCASSSRAGAHPYNEQFFGPGTRLTVL.

The chain joins TRBV5-4 to TRBJ2-3, with 8 bases matching TRBD2. With V trimmed by 0 bases and J by 6 bases, 3 bases remained unmatched. CDR1 is SGHNT and CDR2 is YYREEE in the germline V gene (reference sequence). This CDR3 is 14 amino acids long. Here the CDR3 DNA reads TGTGCCAGCAGCTTGGCGGGAGGGAGGGATACGCAGTATTTT. Translating it yields CASSLAGGRDTQYF.

The J gene is TRBJ1-6, the V gene TRBV5-4, with D possibly being TRBD1 (5 bases). V was clipped by 2 bases and J by 5 bases, with 11 bases between them. Germline CDR1 SGHNT, CDR2 YYREEE (reference sequence). This CDR3 region has 15 residues. Written as DNA, the CDR3 is TGTGCCAGCAGCTTCATAGGGGCGGATAATTCACCCCTCCACTTT. Amino acids: CASSFIGADNSPLHF.

This clone was seen a single time. The rearrangement links TRBV9 to TRBJ2-7; D may match TRBD1 or TRBD2 (5 bases each). Trimming removed 0 bases from V and 1 base from J, with 14 bases in between. CDR3 length: 16 residues. Germline V gene lookup returns CDR1 SGDLS and CDR2 YYNGEE. The CDR3 reads CASSVGSGGPSYEQYF. CDR3 DNA sequence: TGTGCCAGCAGCGTAGGGAGTGGGGGACCTTCCTACGAGCAGTACTTC. Variable domain in full (rest from reference TRBV9 and TRBJ2-7): DSGVTQTPKHLITATGQRVTLRCSPRSGDLSVYWYQQSLDQGLQFLIQYYNGEERAKGNILERFSAQQFPDLHSELNLSSLELGDSALYFCASSVGSGGPSYEQYFGPGTRLTVT.

The rearrangement joins TRBV9 to TRBJ2-7; maybe TRBD2 (6 bases). In germline, CDR1 is SGDLS, CDR2 YYNGEE. CDR3 length: 15 residues. V was pared by 3 bases and J by 6 bases, with 19 bases between. The CDR3 DNA sequence: TGTGCCAGCAGCGACAACCTCGGAGGAGGGTCCGAGCAGTACTTC. Its translation: CASSDNLGGGSEQYF.

The chain joins TRBV7-8 to TRBJ2-7; the D is unclear. The V end lost 1 base, the J end lost 6 bases, and 10 bases lay between the germline ends. CDR3 length: 13 residues. CDR1 is SGHVS, CDR2 FQNEAQ, per germline. The CDR3 nucleotides are TGTGCCAGCAGCTTAGTGGGTCCGGGCGAGCAGTACTTC. It yields the protein CASSLVGPGEQYF.

The V and J genes are TRBV28 and TRBJ1-2, with a possible D match to TRBD1 (5 bases). This CDR3 has 16 residues. V was clipped by 4 bases and J by 2 bases, with 17 bases between them. Germline assignment: CDR1 MDHEN and CDR2 SYDVKM. The CDR3 DNA sequence: TGTGCCAGCAGTTCCATGCCAGGGAAGGTGAACTATGGCTACACCTTC. This translates into CASSSMPGKVNYGYTF.